These 29 T cell receptor beta chains came from one sample sequenced in a study of chemoradiotherapy in HPV16-positive cancers. Clones were sequenced by immunoSEQ multiplex PCR, and TCRdb holds only the in-frame ones, with some missing. The repertoire holds approximately 8,300 clones, with approximately 85% as singletons. The sequenced sample was tumor tissue, obtained from a patient who underwent chemoradiotherapy. These receptors all stem from a human donor with HPV-associated anogenital cancer.

The chain combines TRBV19 with TRBJ2-3, with D possibly called TRBD1 or TRBD2 (5 bases each). Trimming shortened V by 6 bases and J by 0 bases, and 19 bases separated the two germline ends. CDR1 LNHDA and CDR2 SQIVND come from the germline V gene (reference sequence). The CDR3 is 17 amino acids. The chain's CDR3 is CASSGAREFLSTDTQYF. CDR3 nucleotide sequence: TGTGCCAGTAGCGGGGCCCGTGAATTCCTTAGCACAGATACGCAGTATTTT. Full variable domain (outside the CDR3, taken from reference TRBV19 and TRBJ2-3): DGGITQSPKYLFRKEGQNVTLSCEQNLNHDAMYWYRQDPGQGLRLIYYSQIVNDFQKGDIAEGYSVSREKKESFPLTVTSAQKNPTAFYLCASSGAREFLSTDTQYFGPGTRLTVL.

The chain is built from TRBV11-2 and TRBJ2-3, with D unclear. The CDR3 sequence is 14 residues long. V was trimmed by 8 bases and J by 2 bases, leaving 14 bases between them. Germline V gene sequence: CDR1 SGHAT, CDR2 FQNNGV. DNA for the CDR3: TGTGCCAGCCGTCAGGACCGCTACACAGATACGCAGTATTTT. Translated, it gives CASRQDRYTDTQYF.

The chain has TRBV14 and TRBJ2-2; no definite D call. Germline-derived CDR1 and CDR2 are SGHDN and FVKESK. Between the trimmed V and J ends, which lost 0 bases and 6 bases, there was a span of 14 bases. The CDR3 has 16 residues. CDR3 amino acids: CASSQERGDPPGELFF. CDR3 in DNA: TGTGCCAGCAGCCAAGAACGCGGTGACCCTCCCGGGGAGCTGTTTTTT.

The chain combines TRBV30 with TRBJ2-1; no firm D call. The CDR3 has 13 amino acids. Looked up from germline, CDR1 is GTSNPN and CDR2 is SVGIG (reference sequence). V shed 0 bases and J shed 14 bases, with 17 bases lying between them. CDR3 bases: TGTGCCTGGAGTGTACCCCCAGCGAATTCGGAGTTCTTC. Translating it yields CAWSVPPANSEFF.

V gene TRBV18 combines with J gene TRBJ1-2; TRBD1 matches at 7 bases. Germline trimming cut 4 bases from V and 2 bases from J; bases unmatched to any gene: 7. The CDR3 extends over 15 amino acids. Germline loops: CDR1 KGHSH, CDR2 LQKENI. CDR3: CASSQATGPNYGYTF. For the CDR3, the DNA is TGTGCCAGCTCACAAGCGACAGGGCCGAACTATGGCTACACCTTC.

This rearrangement joins TRBV19 to TRBJ1-5; TRBD1 aligns across 7 bases. The CDR3 consists of 13 residues. Losses at the gene ends were 6 bases for V and 4 bases for J; bases not matched to a gene: 3. Germline assignment: CDR1 LNHDA and CDR2 SQIVND (reference sequence). The CDR3 is CASRATGNQPQHF. As DNA, the CDR3 is TGTGCCAGTAGGGCGACAGGGAATCAGCCCCAGCATTTT. Variable domain in full (rest from reference TRBV19 and TRBJ1-5): DGGITQSPKYLFRKEGQNVTLSCEQNLNHDAMYWYRQDPGQGLRLIYYSQIVNDFQKGDIAEGYSVSREKKESFPLTVTSAQKNPTAFYLCASRATGNQPQHFGDGTRLSIL.

The chain recombines TRBV7-9 with TRBJ2-1, with TRBD1 matching 11 bases. CDR3 size: 17 residues. Trimming at V came to 5 bases and at J to 9 bases, leaving 15 bases not matched to a gene. CDR1 SEHNR and CDR2 FQNEAQ come from the germline V gene (reference sequence). The CDR3 sequence is CASSGPWDRGSPIEQFF. CDR3 bases: TGTGCCAGCAGCGGGCCCTGGGACAGGGGGTCCCCAATTGAGCAGTTCTTC.

The chain combines TRBV5-6 with TRBJ2-2; D gene unclear. Trimming stripped 2 bases from V and 1 base from J, with 9 bases between. The CDR3 has 15 amino acids. The germline CDR1 and CDR2 sequences are SGHDT and YYEEEE. CDR3 in DNA: TGTGCCAGCAGCTTACGCACTGTGAACACCGGGGAGCTGTTTTTT. Its protein is CASSLRTVNTGELFF. Looking up the rest from reference TRBV5-6 and TRBJ2-2 gives the full variable domain: DAGVTQSPTHLIKTRGQQVTLRCSPKSGHDTVSWYQQALGQGPQFIFQYYEEEERQRGNFPDRFSGHQFPNYSSELNVNALLLGDSALYLCASSLRTVNTGELFFGEGSRLTVL.

This chain joins TRBV15 and TRBJ1-5, with no clear D. Germline CDR1 LNHNV, CDR2 YYDKDF (reference sequence). This CDR3 region has 10 residues. V was pared by 7 bases and J by 6 bases, with 4 bases between. This CDR3 is CATKSQPQHF. DNA of the CDR3: TGTGCCACCAAGAGTCAGCCCCAGCATTTT.

The rearrangement links TRBV6-1 to TRBJ2-3; D might be TRBD1 (6 bases). CDR3 length: 14 residues. The germline V gene encodes CDR1 MNHNS and CDR2 SASEGT. Trimming stripped 6 bases from V and 2 bases from J, with 12 bases between. CDR3 protein: CASRSRQVTDTQYF. The DNA of the CDR3 is TGTGCCAGCAGGAGCCGACAGGTCACAGATACGCAGTATTTT.

The rearrangement joins TRBV19 to TRBJ2-2, with 7 bases identical to TRBD1. CDR1 is LNHDA and CDR2 is SQIVND in the germline V gene (reference sequence). This CDR3 spans 16 amino acids. V was clipped by 4 bases and J by 0 bases; unmatched bases: 5. The CDR3 sequence is CASSTTGAPNTGELFF. CDR3 nucleotides: TGTGCCAGTAGTACCACAGGGGCCCCGAACACCGGGGAGCTGTTTTTT. Combining the CDR3 with reference TRBV19 and TRBJ2-2 gives the whole variable domain DGGITQSPKYLFRKEGQNVTLSCEQNLNHDAMYWYRQDPGQGLRLIYYSQIVNDFQKGDIAEGYSVSREKKESFPLTVTSAQKNPTAFYLCASSTTGAPNTGELFFGEGSRLTVL.

V is TRBV10-3 and J is TRBJ1-1; D is uncertain. Germline V gene lookup returns CDR1 ENHRY and CDR2 SYGVKD. Trimming left V 5 bases short and J 0 bases short, with 10 bases between. This CDR3 has 14 amino acids. CDR3 coding DNA: TGTGCCATCAGTAAAGAGGTAATGAACACTGAAGCTTTCTTT. As protein: CAISKEVMNTEAFF.

The V call is TRBV4-1, the J call TRBJ2-1, with 8 bases identical to TRBD1. From germline, CDR1 is MGHRA and CDR2 YSYEKL. Unmatched junction bases numbered 4, after V lost 1 base and J lost 5 bases. This CDR3 spans 15 amino acids. The CDR3 is CASSQVGDRHNEQFF. In DNA form, the CDR3 reads TGCGCCAGCAGCCAAGTTGGGGACAGGCACAATGAGCAGTTCTTC.

J is TRBJ2-7 and V is TRBV7-8, with D uncertain. Germline values: CDR1 SGHVS, CDR2 FQNEAQ. The ends were cut back, 1 base at V and 1 base at J, with 8 bases in the middle. This CDR3 has 14 amino acids. This chain's CDR3 is CASSLGGESYEQYF. The CDR3 DNA reads TGTGCCAGCAGCTTAGGAGGCGAGTCCTACGAGCAGTACTTC.

This chain links TRBV5-1 with TRBJ1-2, with D tentatively TRBD1 (6 bases). The CDR3 has 17 amino acids. Per germline, CDR1 SGHRS and CDR2 YFSETQ. The germline V and J ends were trimmed by 0 bases and 5 bases, with 20 bases remaining between them. DNA for the CDR3: TGCGCCAGCAGCTTGGCGGGTACAGGGCCATCCCTATATGGCTACACCTTC. Amino acid sequence: CASSLAGTGPSLYGYTF.

The chain recombines TRBV15 with TRBJ1-1, with TRBD1 matching 7 bases. Germline CDR1 reads LNHNV; CDR2 reads YYDKDF (reference sequence). The CDR3 loop spans 16 amino acids. The J segment lost 4 bases and the V segment lost 3 bases, leaving 11 bases of the junction unmatched. The CDR3 sequence: CATSSRLLGGGTEAFF. CDR3 DNA: TGTGCCACCAGCAGCCGATTATTAGGGGGCGGCACTGAAGCTTTCTTT.

J is TRBJ1-4 and V is TRBV4-1; 7 bases are shared with TRBD1. The CDR3 is made up of 16 amino acids. Unmatched junction bases numbered 9, after V lost 0 bases and J lost 8 bases. Germline lookup yields CDR1 MGHRA and CDR2 YSYEKL. CDR3 sequence reads: CASSQDRRTGREKLFF. In DNA form, the CDR3 reads TGCGCCAGCAGCCAAGATCGTAGGACAGGCCGGGAAAAACTGTTTTTT.

The gene calls are TRBV18 and TRBJ1-2; the D gene is possibly TRBD1 (6 bases). CDR1 and CDR2 from the germline V gene are KGHSH and LQKENI. V lost 4 bases to trimming and J lost 4 bases, with 16 bases between them. This CDR3 has 15 residues. CDR3 nucleotide sequence: TGTGCCAGCTCACAGCGGGACAACACCTTCTATGGCTACACCTTC. Protein: CASSQRDNTFYGYTF.

The gene calls are TRBV11-2 and TRBJ2-7; 11 nucleotides align to TRBD2. J was trimmed by 2 bases and V by 4 bases; bases with no gene match: 7. The CDR3 has 16 amino acids. Germline CDR1 and CDR2: SGHAT and FQNNGV. CDR3 sequence (DNA): TGTGCCAGCAGCTATTCACTAGCGGGAGTCCCCTACGAGCAGTACTTC. This encodes CASSYSLAGVPYEQYF.

This clone was counted between two and nine times. The V and J genes are TRBV9 and TRBJ2-3, with D perhaps TRBD1 (6 bases). With 3 bases removed from V and 2 bases from J, the gap between germline ends came to 7 bases. The CDR3 runs to 13 residues. CDR1 is SGDLS and CDR2 is YYNGEE in the germline V gene. CDR3 nucleotides: TGTGCCAGCAGCGGGGACACCACAGATACGCAGTATTTT. It encodes CASSGDTTDTQYF.

V is TRBV28 and J is TRBJ2-3; D gene unclear. Germline V lookup: CDR1 MDHEN, CDR2 SYDVKM. V lost 4 bases and J 1 base, leaving 9 bases between the germline ends. The CDR3 consists of 14 residues. In nucleotides, the CDR3 is TGTGCCAGCAGTTATCGGACGGGCACAGATACGCAGTATTTT. Translation gives CASSYRTGTDTQYF.

A single count supports this clone. The chain links TRBV14 to TRBJ2-1, with D perhaps matching TRBD1 (6 bases). The length of the CDR3 is 19 residues. The V gene lost 0 bases and the J gene lost 0 bases, with 18 bases spanning the gap. From germline, CDR1 is SGHDN and CDR2 FVKESK. DNA of the CDR3: TGTGCCAGCAGCCAAGATCACAGGGTCGGGGTAAGCTCCTACAATGAGCAGTTCTTC. This gives the protein CASSQDHRVGVSSYNEQFF.

The rearrangement links TRBV7-2 to TRBJ2-3; 7 bases are a match to TRBD2. CDR1 SGHTA and CDR2 FQGNSA come from the germline V gene. The CDR3 runs 15 residues. The V and J ends lost 0 bases and 0 bases, in that order; junction bases with no gene match: 0. CDR3 nucleotides: TGTGCCAGCAGCTTAGCTAGCGGGAGCACAGATACGCAGTATTTT. It translates to CASSLASGSTDTQYF.

This clone appeared a few times. The chain links TRBV5-1 to TRBJ2-5, with 8 bases lining up with TRBD1. J lost 1 base, V lost 4 bases, and 6 bases had no gene match. This CDR3 has 15 amino acids. Germline V CDR1 and CDR2: SGHRS, YFSETQ. CDR3 protein: CASSRRDRLQETQYF. In DNA form, the CDR3 reads TGCGCCAGCAGCCGTCGGGACAGGCTCCAAGAGACCCAGTACTTC.

The V gene is TRBV19, the J gene TRBJ2-1; 9 nucleotides line up with TRBD2. CDR1 is LNHDA, CDR2 SQIVND, per germline (reference sequence). With V trimmed by 3 bases and J by 0 bases, 12 bases remained unmatched. The CDR3 totals 19 residues. Here the CDR3 DNA reads TGTGCCAGTAGTATGGGTCTAGCGGGAATTTTCAGCTCCTACAATGAGCAGTTCTTC. It translates to CASSMGLAGIFSSYNEQFF.

The V call is TRBV27, the J call TRBJ1-4, with D maybe TRBD1 (6 bases). This CDR3 is 14 amino acids long. V lost 6 bases and J lost 6, with 14 bases in between. Germline assignment: CDR1 MNHEY and CDR2 SMNVEV (reference sequence). The CDR3 region is CASRLQGEDEKLFF. For the CDR3, the DNA is TGTGCCAGCAGGCTACAGGGAGAGGATGAAAAACTGTTTTTT.

The chain's CDR3 is CASSQEGDRTGLPNWYTF. Here the CDR3 DNA reads TGTGCCAGCAGCCAAGAAGGAGATAGGACAGGACTCCCTAATTGGTACACCTTC. The chain recombines TRBV4-2 with TRBJ1-2; 7 nucleotides agree with TRBD1. The CDR3 loop spans 18 amino acids. The germline V gene encodes CDR1 LGHNA and CDR2 YNFKEQ. The trim removed 0 bases at V and 11 bases at J, leaving 21 bases unmatched.

The chain couples TRBV19 to TRBJ2-1, with D uncertain. The germline V and J ends were trimmed by 5 bases and 5 bases, with 7 bases remaining between them. The length of the CDR3 is 12 residues. Germline assignment: CDR1 LNHDA and CDR2 SQIVND (reference sequence). CDR3 nucleotide sequence: TGTGCCAGTAGTTGGACGAACAATGAGCAGTTCTTC. Its protein product is CASSWTNNEQFF.

This rearrangement joins TRBV28 to TRBJ1-2; D unclear. CDR1 and CDR2 (germline): MDHEN, SYDVKM. Between the trimmed V and J ends, which lost 7 bases and 8 bases, there was a span of 17 bases. This CDR3 is built from 13 residues. This CDR3 reads CASTPERVGGYTF. The CDR3, as DNA: TGTGCCAGCACCCCCGAGCGGGTCGGAGGCTACACCTTC.